One and the same sample provided the 22 T cell receptor beta chains below, sequenced in a study of blood T cell repertoires in COVID-19. Profiling relied on immunoSEQ multiplex PCR, and the TCRdb table lists in-frame clones only, not all of them. The sample holds about 140,000 clones, roughly 88% seen once. Sequenced material: peripheral blood. The source is a woman aged 55-75 years with acute or convalescent COVID-19.

The CDR3 loop reads CASSLDWGTTEAFF. As DNA, the CDR3 is TGTGCCAGCAGCTTAGACTGGGGGACAACTGAAGCTTTCTTT. This chain connects TRBV7-9 to TRBJ1-1; tentative D call: TRBD1 (6 bases). V was pared by 1 base and J by 5 bases, with 11 bases between. The CDR3 is made up of 14 amino acids. Germline CDR1 SEHNR, CDR2 FQNEAQ (reference sequence).

The chain has TRBV6-5 and TRBJ2-7; 11 bases fit TRBD1. Per germline, CDR1 MNHEY and CDR2 SVGAGI. The CDR3 loop spans 14 amino acids. V shed 6 bases and J 5 bases; nucleotides not matched to a gene: 6. The DNA for the CDR3 is TGTGCCAGCAGGGACAGGGGGCTTAACCACGAGCAGTACTTC. It specifies CASRDRGLNHEQYF.

The V gene is TRBV21-1, the J gene TRBJ2-3; the table's D gene call, TRBD1, was not cross checked with the DNA. TRBV21-1 has pseudogene status. The CDR3 is 14 amino acids. CDR3 amino acids: CASPGQGERDTQYF. The CDR3 region has the DNA TGTGCCAGCCCTGGACAGGGGGAAAGAGATACGCAGTATTTT.

This rearrangement joins TRBV3-1 (or the pseudogene TRBV3-2) to TRBJ1-5; D not certain. Germline-derived CDR1 and CDR2 are LGHDT and YNNKEL (reference sequence). The length of the CDR3 is 13 residues. The V gene lost 3 bases and the J gene lost 0 bases, with 3 bases spanning the gap. CDR3 nucleotides: TGTGCCAGCAGCCAGTATAGCAATCAGCCCCAGCATTTT. Protein sequence: CASSQYSNQPQHF.

This clone was detected once. This CDR3 is CASSQDYRGREQYF. DNA for the CDR3: TGCGCCAGCAGCCAAGATTACAGGGGGCGCGAGCAGTACTTC. J is TRBJ2-7 and V is TRBV4-1; 9 nucleotides agree with TRBD1. Germline V gives CDR1 MGHRA, CDR2 YSYEKL. There are 14 residues in the CDR3. Germline trimming cut 0 bases from V and 6 bases from J; bases unmatched to any gene: 3.

The chain carries TRBV19 and TRBJ1-1, with D possibly being TRBD1 (5 bases). V lost 9 bases, J lost 1 base, and 12 bases lay in between. CDR3 length: 13 amino acids. CDR1 and CDR2 (germline): LNHDA, SQIVND (reference sequence). The CDR3 loop reads CASQDSPNTEAFF. The CDR3 DNA sequence: TGTGCCAGCCAAGACAGCCCGAACACTGAAGCTTTCTTT.

V usage is TRBV12-3 or TRBV12-4 and J usage is TRBJ1-2; possibly TRBD1 for D (6 bases). The CDR3 contains 12 residues. V was clipped by 6 bases and J by 2 bases, with 7 bases between them. The CDR3 DNA sequence: TGTGCCAGCAGGACAGGAAACTATGGCTACACCTTC. Amino acid sequence: CASRTGNYGYTF.

The V and J genes are TRBV19 and TRBJ1-5; no firm D call. CDR1 is LNHDA, CDR2 SQIVND, per germline (reference sequence). Trimming shortened V by 4 bases and J by 2 bases, and 18 bases separated the two germline ends. The CDR3 covers 17 residues. The CDR3 protein is CASSTSVDLAGNQPQHF. The CDR3 nucleotides are TGTGCCAGTAGTACCTCCGTCGACCTGGCGGGCAATCAGCCCCAGCATTTT.

This chain joins TRBV5-6 and TRBJ1-6; D is undetermined. Germline CDR1 SGHDT, CDR2 YYEEEE. The CDR3 loop spans 13 amino acids. The V gene lost 0 bases and the J gene lost 8 bases, with 6 bases spanning the gap. Here the CDR3 reads CASSLGRDSPLHF. For the CDR3, the DNA is TGTGCCAGCAGCTTGGGGAGGGATTCACCCCTCCACTTT.

DNA for the CDR3: TGCGCCAGCAGCTTAGGACTAGCGGGGGGCCGAGATACGCAGTATTTT. This translates into CASSLGLAGGRDTQYF. The chain combines TRBV5-1 with TRBJ2-3; 14 bases line up with TRBD2. Germline loops: CDR1 SGHRS, CDR2 YFSETQ. The trim removed 2 bases at V and 5 bases at J, leaving 4 bases unmatched. The CDR3 has 16 amino acids.

The CDR3 reads CATSRLAGSSQEQFF. CDR3 nucleotide sequence: TGTGCCACCAGTCGTCTAGCGGGGTCCTCCCAGGAGCAGTTCTTC. This chain links TRBV19 with TRBJ2-1, with 9 bases aligning to TRBD2. Unmatched junction bases numbered 17, after V lost 10 bases and J lost 10 bases. The CDR3 spans 15 residues. Germline CDR1 and CDR2: LNHDA and SQIVND (reference sequence).

V and J are TRBV7-9 and TRBJ2-6; TRBD1 aligns across 8 bases. The CDR3 is made up of 18 amino acids. V trimming: 4 bases; J trimming: 1 base; junction bases outside the gene matches: 9. CDR1 is SEHNR and CDR2 is FQNEAQ in the germline V gene (reference sequence). CDR3 bases: TGTGCCAGCAGCTGGGGCCCAGGGGGCGGTTCTGGGGCCAACGTCCTGACTTTC. As protein: CASSWGPGGGSGANVLTF.

The V and J genes are TRBV4-2 and TRBJ2-1; TRBD2 matches at 10 bases. The V gene's germline CDR1 is LGHNA and CDR2 YNFKEQ. The length of the CDR3 is 18 residues. V shed 0 bases, J shed 8 bases, and the junction held 13 bases outside the gene matches. The CDR3 DNA reads as TGTGCCAGCAGCCAAGATCCCCTAGCGGGGGCCCAATCCCATGAGCAGTTCTTC. Its translation is CASSQDPLAGAQSHEQFF.

J is TRBJ1-1 and V is TRBV7-2; unclear D gene. The CDR3 extends over 14 amino acids. Germline assignment: CDR1 SGHTA and CDR2 FQGNSA. With 1 base removed from V and 0 bases from J, the gap between germline ends came to 6 bases. The CDR3 bases are TGTGCCAGCAGCTTAGGGAGGATGAACACTGAAGCTTTCTTT. It codes for CASSLGRMNTEAFF.

This rearrangement joins TRBV5-6 to TRBJ2-5; D perhaps matches TRBD1 (5 bases). Trimming shortened V by 2 bases and J by 3 bases, and 14 bases separated the two germline ends. This CDR3 is 15 amino acids long. CDR1 and CDR2 from the germline V gene are SGHDT and YYEEEE. This chain's CDR3 is CASSFQGAPEETQYF. The CDR3 DNA reads as TGTGCCAGCAGCTTTCAGGGCGCACCTGAAGAGACCCAGTACTTC.

The CDR3 nucleotides read TGTGCCAGCACCCTAACGCGCCAGGGGAGGGCCAACGTCCTGACTTTC. This translates into CASTLTRQGRANVLTF. The chain uses TRBV6-6 and TRBJ2-6; tentative D call: TRBD1 (6 bases). Germline V gene sequence: CDR1 MNHNY, CDR2 SVGAGI (reference sequence). The CDR3 is 16 amino acids. V dropped 7 bases and J dropped 5 bases, with 18 bases sitting between them.

V usage is TRBV5-1 and J usage is TRBJ1-6; maybe TRBD1 (6 bases). Trimming removed 4 bases at V and 7 bases at J, with 9 bases between. In germline, CDR1 is SGHRS, CDR2 YFSETQ. This CDR3 has 13 residues. This chain's CDR3 is CASSPQGNSPLHF. The CDR3 coding sequence is TGCGCCAGCAGCCCCCAGGGGAATTCACCCCTCCACTTT.

J is TRBJ1-1 and V is TRBV12-3 or TRBV12-4, with unresolved D. The CDR3 spans 12 residues. V was pared by 6 bases and J by 0 bases, with 5 bases between. CDR3 in amino acids: CASRQLNTEAFF. In DNA, the CDR3 is TGTGCCAGCAGACAGCTGAACACTGAAGCTTTCTTT.

The chain combines TRBV7-2 with TRBJ1-4; D is perhaps TRBD1 (6 bases). The CDR3 sequence is 14 residues long. Germline CDR1 and CDR2: SGHTA and FQGNSA. V was pared by 5 bases and J by 8 bases, with 15 bases between. This CDR3 is CASSQGGGGEKLFF. The DNA of the CDR3 is TGTGCCAGCAGCCAAGGGGGGGGCGGCGAAAAACTGTTTTTT.

In this sample, this clone turned up a few times. This chain uses TRBV19 with TRBJ2-5; perhaps TRBD1 as D (5 bases). The CDR3 runs 14 residues. Trimming removed 3 bases from V and 5 bases from J, with 13 bases in between. CDR1 and CDR2 from the germline V gene are LNHDA and SQIVND (reference sequence). CDR3 nucleotide sequence: TGTGCCAGTAGTATCCGATGGGGCGCGGAGACCCAGTACTTC. This encodes CASSIRWGAETQYF.

This chain links TRBV28 with TRBJ2-7; 10 nucleotides align to TRBD1. The CDR3 has 15 residues. CDR1 is MDHEN and CDR2 is SYDVKM in the germline V gene. J lost 3 bases, V lost 4 bases, and 6 bases had no gene match. The CDR3: CASSSTGTGDYEQYF. CDR3 nucleotides: TGTGCCAGCAGTTCAACCGGGACAGGGGACTACGAGCAGTACTTC.

The V gene is TRBV28, the J gene TRBJ2-4, with TRBD2 as a possible D gene (5 bases). The CDR3 totals 11 residues. V dropped 5 bases and J dropped 10 bases, with 9 bases sitting between them. Germline V gene sequence: CDR1 MDHEN, CDR2 SYDVKM. The DNA of the CDR3 is TGTGCCAGCAGTACACGGGAAATTCAGTACTTC. Its translation is CASSTREIQYF.